What follows are 24 T cell receptor beta chains derived from one specimen sequenced in a study of T cell changes during pregnancy in multiple sclerosis. The method was immunoSEQ multiplex PCR; TCRdb's version includes in-frame clones alone and lacks a portion of them. Here the sample spans tens of thousands of clones, around 94% being singletons. The sequenced sample was CD4+ T cells from peripheral blood mononuclear cells, obtained in the second trimester of pregnancy. The receptors stem from a female donor with multiple sclerosis, enrolled in a pregnancy study.

The gene calls are TRBV7-9 and TRBJ1-2; 7 nucleotides agree with TRBD1. The CDR3 contains 13 residues. The germline gives CDR1 SEHNR, CDR2 FQNEAQ (reference sequence). J lost 5 bases, V lost 5 bases, and 5 bases had no gene match. The CDR3 reads CASSLQGIYGYTF. The CDR3 region has the DNA TGTGCCAGCAGCCTACAGGGGATTTATGGCTACACCTTC.

The chain uses TRBV7-7 and TRBJ1-1; D is unclear. Per germline, CDR1 SSHAT and CDR2 FNYEAQ (reference sequence). V was clipped by 5 bases and J by 1 base, with 8 bases between them. This CDR3 contains 13 residues. The DNA for the CDR3 is TGTGCCAGCAGCCTCGCCAGGAACACTGAAGCTTTCTTT. Protein product: CASSLARNTEAFF.

The chain employs TRBV2 and TRBJ2-7; D is uncertain. The germline V gene has CDR1 SNHLY and CDR2 FYNNEI. This CDR3 contains 14 residues. Trimming pared 7 bases from V and 0 bases from J, leaving 13 bases between. The CDR3 loop is CASTVGWSSYEQYF. In nucleotides, the CDR3 is TGTGCCAGCACTGTTGGCTGGAGCTCCTACGAGCAGTACTTC.

The rearrangement joins TRBV27 to TRBJ2-2; TRBD1 matches 8 bases. V trimming: 2 bases; J trimming: 1 base; junction bases outside the gene matches: 6. The CDR3 runs to 17 residues. Germline V CDR1 and CDR2: MNHEY, SMNVEV (reference sequence). The CDR3 loop reads CASSLAAGTGNTGELFF. The CDR3 DNA reads as TGTGCCAGCAGTTTAGCAGCCGGGACAGGGAACACCGGGGAGCTGTTTTTT.

The rearrangement links TRBV5-4 to TRBJ2-2, with TRBD1 as a possible D gene (6 bases). Trimming left V 3 bases short and J 3 bases short, with 12 bases between. Germline loops: CDR1 SGHNT, CDR2 YYREEE (reference sequence). CDR3 length: 15 residues. CDR3 DNA: TGTGCCAGCAGCTCTCTACAGGGTTACACCGGGGAGCTGTTTTTT. Amino acids: CASSSLQGYTGELFF.

This rearrangement joins TRBV5-1 to TRBJ1-4; D unclear. Germline loops: CDR1 SGHRS, CDR2 YFSETQ. The CDR3 loop spans 15 amino acids. Trimming took off 0 bases at V and 0 bases at J, with 6 bases between the two ends. CDR3 nucleotide sequence: TGCGCCAGCAGCTTGGACGGGTCAACTAATGAAAAACTGTTTTTT. Its translation is CASSLDGSTNEKLFF.

The rearrangement uses TRBV5-4 and TRBJ1-2, with 7 bases lining up with TRBD1. This CDR3 contains 15 residues. The trim removed 4 bases at V and 2 bases at J, leaving 8 bases unmatched. Germline V gives CDR1 SGHNT, CDR2 YYREEE (reference sequence). CDR3 protein: CASSPGQGENYGYTF. In DNA, the CDR3 is TGTGCCAGCAGCCCCGGGCAGGGGGAGAACTATGGCTACACCTTC.

CDR3 protein: CASSRGPGSYEQYF. The CDR3 DNA reads TGTGCCAGCAGTAGGGGTCCGGGCTCCTACGAGCAGTACTTC. The chain uses TRBV6-6 and TRBJ2-7; perhaps TRBD1 as D (5 bases). V shed 5 bases and J shed 0 bases, with 11 bases lying between them. The CDR3 covers 14 residues. CDR1 and CDR2 (germline): MNHNY, SVGAGI (reference sequence).

J is TRBJ2-7 and V is TRBV4-2; 7 bases are a match to TRBD1. The V gene end was trimmed by 4 bases and the J gene end by 3 bases; junction bases not matched to a gene: 9. Germline CDR1 reads LGHNA; CDR2 reads YNFKEQ. This CDR3 spans 15 amino acids. The CDR3 sequence: CASSPAGQVGYEQYF. DNA for the CDR3: TGTGCCAGCAGCCCAGCAGGACAGGTGGGCTACGAGCAGTACTTC.

The rearrangement links TRBV19 to TRBJ1-1; TRBD1 agrees at 8 bases. This CDR3 contains 16 residues. Trimming at V came to 4 bases and at J to 0 bases, leaving 7 bases not matched to a gene. From germline, CDR1 is LNHDA and CDR2 SQIVND (reference sequence). For the CDR3, the DNA is TGTGCCAGTAGTACCTTGCACAGGGGGATGAACACTGAAGCTTTCTTT. As protein: CASSTLHRGMNTEAFF.

The count of this clone is one. The chain joins TRBV7-3 to TRBJ2-5, with TRBD2 matching 8 bases. The CDR3 has 14 amino acids. Germline V lookup: CDR1 SGHTA, CDR2 FQGTGA. V trimming: 2 bases; J trimming: 4 bases; junction bases outside the gene matches: 3. CDR3 bases: TGTGCCAGCAGCTTATTAGCGGGGCTAGAGACCCAGTACTTC. Translation: CASSLLAGLETQYF.

The chain carries TRBV2 and TRBJ2-3; D gene unclear. CDR1 SNHLY and CDR2 FYNNEI come from the germline V gene. Deletions cut 6 bases from V and 2 bases from J, with 3 bases between. The CDR3 is 11 amino acids. As DNA, the CDR3 is TGTGCCAGCAGCTCCACAGATACGCAGTATTTT. Protein product: CASSSTDTQYF.

The chain has TRBV7-2 and TRBJ2-5; 8 bases align to TRBD2. Germline V CDR1 and CDR2: SGHTA, FQGNSA. J gave up 2 bases and V 5 bases, and 1 base lay outside the gene matches. The CDR3 is 13 amino acids. CDR3 protein: CASSPSGQETQYF. CDR3 nucleotides: TGTGCCAGCAGCCCTAGCGGGCAAGAGACCCAGTACTTC.

The rearrangement joins TRBV2 to TRBJ2-5, with D uncertain. CDR3 length: 12 residues. V was clipped by 3 bases and J by 4 bases, with 6 bases between them. The germline V gene has CDR1 SNHLY and CDR2 FYNNEI. CDR3 residues: CASSEGRETQYF. The CDR3 DNA sequence: TGTGCCAGCAGTGAGGGCCGAGAGACCCAGTACTTC.

The chain carries TRBV14 and TRBJ2-7; tentatively, D is TRBD1 (5 bases). CDR1 SGHDN and CDR2 FVKESK come from the germline V gene. V was cut by 3 bases and J by 2 bases, with 5 bases left in between. The CDR3 has 12 amino acids. In DNA form, the CDR3 reads TGTGCCAGCAGCCAGACAGCCTACGAGCAGTACTTC. It is translated as CASSQTAYEQYF.

This chain links TRBV18 with TRBJ2-3, with 14 bases fitting TRBD2. The V and J ends lost 1 base and 1 base, in that order; junction bases with no gene match: 7. CDR1 is KGHSH, CDR2 LQKENI, per germline. This CDR3 contains 19 residues. The CDR3 nucleotides are TGTGCCAGCTCACCACTCGGACTAGCGGGGGGAATACGCACAGATACGCAGTATTTT. Protein product: CASSPLGLAGGIRTDTQYF.

The chain is built from TRBV7-2 and TRBJ1-5; 7 bases match TRBD1. V lost 2 bases, J lost 4 bases, and 5 bases stayed unmatched. The CDR3 sequence is 15 residues long. Germline CDR1 reads SGHTA; CDR2 reads FQGNSA. Here the CDR3 DNA reads TGTGCCAGCAGCTTACGACAGGGCCCTAATCAGCCCCAGCATTTT. As protein: CASSLRQGPNQPQHF.

This chain joins TRBV7-9 and TRBJ1-2; D perhaps matches TRBD1 (5 bases). The germline CDR1 and CDR2 sequences are SEHNR and FQNEAQ (reference sequence). V dropped 5 bases and J dropped 4 bases, with 11 bases sitting between them. The CDR3 is 13 residues long. In nucleotides, the CDR3 is TGTGCCAGCAGCCCCCGACAGCTCTATGGCTACACCTTC. It specifies CASSPRQLYGYTF.

The genes are TRBV11-2 and TRBJ2-3; TRBD2 matches 10 bases. The CDR3 runs 19 residues. Germline V gives CDR1 SGHAT, CDR2 FQNNGV. V lost 6 bases to trimming and J lost 0 bases; unmatched junction nucleotides: 15. The CDR3 here is CASSRLIAGGSTSTDTQYF. The CDR3 DNA reads as TGTGCCAGCAGTCGCCTCATAGCGGGGGGCTCTACTAGCACAGATACGCAGTATTTT.

The rearrangement uses TRBV2 and TRBJ1-2, with 9 bases that match TRBD1. There are 14 residues in the CDR3. V was clipped by 4 bases and J by 3 bases; unmatched bases: 3. Germline CDR1 SNHLY, CDR2 FYNNEI. The CDR3 loop reads CASSGTGVHYGYTF. CDR3 nucleotides: TGTGCCAGCAGTGGGACAGGGGTACACTATGGCTACACCTTC.

In the case of this clone: One end of the junction varies from germline; a read error may be responsible. The same CDR3 can be traced to other DNA sequences in this sample. The chain recombines TRBV29-1 with TRBJ1-2; 8 bases are shared with TRBD1. Per germline, CDR1 SQVTM and CDR2 ANQGSEA. CDR3 size: 13 residues. CDR3 in DNA: TGCAGTGTTGAAGCAGGACAGGGAAGTGGCTACACCTTC. Its protein is CSVEAGQGSGYTF.

The rearrangement uses TRBV7-3 and TRBJ2-5; D is unclear. CDR1 is SGHTA and CDR2 is FQGTGA in the germline V gene. The ends were cut back, 4 bases at V and 0 bases at J, with 6 bases in the middle. This CDR3 has 13 amino acids. CDR3 in amino acids: CASSSSDQETQYF. The CDR3 DNA follows: TGTGCCAGCAGCTCGTCGGACCAAGAGACCCAGTACTTC.

The gene calls are TRBV4-1 and TRBJ2-7; TRBD2 might be the D (5 bases). The CDR3 length is 15 residues. The V and J ends lost 0 bases and 0 bases respectively, with 9 bases between them. The germline V gene encodes CDR1 MGHRA and CDR2 YSYEKL. The CDR3: CASSQDSDSSYEQYF. The CDR3 DNA follows: TGCGCCAGCAGCCAAGACTCGGACTCCTCCTACGAGCAGTACTTC.

The CDR3 DNA is TGCAGTGCTAGAGCCGGTGATGGCTACACCTTC. Its translation: CSARAGDGYTF. The chain combines TRBV20-1 with TRBJ1-2; D is unresolved. Germline V CDR1 and CDR2: DFQATT, SNEGSKA (reference sequence). The V end was cut by 1 base, the J end by 6 bases, with 6 bases between. This CDR3 is built from 11 residues.